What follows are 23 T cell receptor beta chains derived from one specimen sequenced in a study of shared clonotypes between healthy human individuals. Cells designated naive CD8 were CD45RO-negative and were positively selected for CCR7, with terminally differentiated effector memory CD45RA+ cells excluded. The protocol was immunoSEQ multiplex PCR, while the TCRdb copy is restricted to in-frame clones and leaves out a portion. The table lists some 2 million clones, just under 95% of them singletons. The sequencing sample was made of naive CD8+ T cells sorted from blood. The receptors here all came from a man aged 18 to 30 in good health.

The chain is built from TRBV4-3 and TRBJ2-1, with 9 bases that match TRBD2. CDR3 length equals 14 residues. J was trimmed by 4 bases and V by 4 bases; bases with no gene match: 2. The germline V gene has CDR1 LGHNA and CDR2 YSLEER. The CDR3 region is CASSRTSVYNEQFF. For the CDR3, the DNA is TGCGCCAGCAGCCGGACTAGCGTTTACAATGAGCAGTTCTTC.

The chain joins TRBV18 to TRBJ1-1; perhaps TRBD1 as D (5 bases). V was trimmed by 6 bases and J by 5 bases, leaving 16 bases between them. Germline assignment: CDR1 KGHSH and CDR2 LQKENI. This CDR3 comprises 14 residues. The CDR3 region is CASSREAGSTEAFF. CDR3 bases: TGTGCCAGCTCCCGGGAGGCAGGGTCGACTGAAGCTTTCTTT.

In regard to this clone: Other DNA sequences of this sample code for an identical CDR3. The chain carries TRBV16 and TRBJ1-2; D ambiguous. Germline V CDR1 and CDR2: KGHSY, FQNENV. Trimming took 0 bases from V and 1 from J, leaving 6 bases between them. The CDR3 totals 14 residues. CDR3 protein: CASSQSPGNYGYTF. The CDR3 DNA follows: TGTGCCAGCAGCCAATCGCCGGGTAACTATGGCTACACCTTC.

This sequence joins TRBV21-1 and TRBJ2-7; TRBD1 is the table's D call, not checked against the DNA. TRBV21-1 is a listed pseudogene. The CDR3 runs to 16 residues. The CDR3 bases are TGTGCCAGCAGCAAAGACACATCCCGCTTTTCCTACGAGCAGTACTTC. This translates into CASSKDTSRFSYEQYF.

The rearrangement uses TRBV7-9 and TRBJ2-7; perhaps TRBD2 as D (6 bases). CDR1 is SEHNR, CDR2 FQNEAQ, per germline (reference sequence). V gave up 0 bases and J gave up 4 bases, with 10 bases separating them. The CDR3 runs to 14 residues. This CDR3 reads CASSLAGGEYEQYF. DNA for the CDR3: TGTGCCAGCAGCTTAGCCGGCGGGGAGTACGAGCAGTACTTC.

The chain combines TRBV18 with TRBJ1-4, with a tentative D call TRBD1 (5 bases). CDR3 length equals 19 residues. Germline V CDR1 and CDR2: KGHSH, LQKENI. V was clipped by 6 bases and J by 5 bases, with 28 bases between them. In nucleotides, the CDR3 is TGTGCCAGCTCGACGGTTAATGGTAGGGGCGCGTATGAGAATGAAAAACTGTTTTTT. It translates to CASSTVNGRGAYENEKLFF.

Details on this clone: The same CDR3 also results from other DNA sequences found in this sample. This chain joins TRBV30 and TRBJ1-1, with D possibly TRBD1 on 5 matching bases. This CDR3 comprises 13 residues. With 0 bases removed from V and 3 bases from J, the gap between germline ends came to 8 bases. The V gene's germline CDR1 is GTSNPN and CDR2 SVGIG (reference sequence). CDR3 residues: CAWSVGGHTEAFF. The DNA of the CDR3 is TGTGCCTGGAGTGTTGGGGGACACACTGAAGCTTTCTTT.

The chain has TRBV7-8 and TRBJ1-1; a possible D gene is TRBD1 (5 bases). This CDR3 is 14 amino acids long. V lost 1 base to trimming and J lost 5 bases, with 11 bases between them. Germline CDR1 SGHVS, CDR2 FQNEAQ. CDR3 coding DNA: TGTGCCAGCAGCTTAGGGTGGGGCGGTACTGAAGCTTTCTTT. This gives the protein CASSLGWGGTEAFF.

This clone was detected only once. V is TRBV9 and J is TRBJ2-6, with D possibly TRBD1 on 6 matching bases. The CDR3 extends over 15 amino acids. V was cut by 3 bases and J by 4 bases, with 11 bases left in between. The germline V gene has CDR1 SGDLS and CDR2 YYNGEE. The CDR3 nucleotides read TGTGCCAGCAGCGATCAGGGGACCGGGGCCAACGTCCTGACTTTC. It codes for CASSDQGTGANVLTF. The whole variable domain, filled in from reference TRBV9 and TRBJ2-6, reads DSGVTQTPKHLITATGQRVTLRCSPRSGDLSVYWYQQSLDQGLQFLIQYYNGEERAKGNILERFSAQQFPDLHSELNLSSLELGDSALYFCASSDQGTGANVLTFGAGSRLTVL.

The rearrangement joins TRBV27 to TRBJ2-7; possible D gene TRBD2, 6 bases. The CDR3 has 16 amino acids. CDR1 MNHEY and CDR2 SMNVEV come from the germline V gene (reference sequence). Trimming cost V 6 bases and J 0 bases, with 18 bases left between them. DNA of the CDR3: TGTGCCAGCAGCCCAGGTCGGGACTCCATCTCCTACGAGCAGTACTTC. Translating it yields CASSPGRDSISYEQYF.

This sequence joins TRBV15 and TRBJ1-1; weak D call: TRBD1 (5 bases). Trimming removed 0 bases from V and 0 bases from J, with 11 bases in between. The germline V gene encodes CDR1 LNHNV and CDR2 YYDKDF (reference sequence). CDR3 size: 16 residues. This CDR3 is CATSREPGTLNTEAFF. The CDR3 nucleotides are TGTGCCACCAGCAGAGAACCCGGGACGCTGAACACTGAAGCTTTCTTT.

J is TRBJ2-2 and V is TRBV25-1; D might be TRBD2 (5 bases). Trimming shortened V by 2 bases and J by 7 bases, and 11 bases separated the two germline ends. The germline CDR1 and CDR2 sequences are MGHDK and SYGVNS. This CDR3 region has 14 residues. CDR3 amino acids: CASSEEQRNGELFF. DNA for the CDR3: TGTGCCAGCAGTGAAGAACAGCGGAACGGGGAGCTGTTTTTT.

The CDR3 spells CASSHKEVLAGHNEQFF. CDR3 bases: TGTGCCAGCAGCCATAAGGAGGTACTAGCGGGGCACAATGAGCAGTTCTTC. J is TRBJ2-1 and V is TRBV14; 10 nucleotides match TRBD2. The V segment lost 3 bases and the J segment 5 bases; nucleotides outside the gene matches: 10. The CDR3 is made up of 17 amino acids. Germline loops: CDR1 SGHDN, CDR2 FVKESK.

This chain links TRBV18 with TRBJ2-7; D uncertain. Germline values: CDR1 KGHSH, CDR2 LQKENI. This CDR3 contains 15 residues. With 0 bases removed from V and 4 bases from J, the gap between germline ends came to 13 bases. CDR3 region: CASSPPYPNSYEQYF. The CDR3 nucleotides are TGTGCCAGCTCACCACCGTATCCCAACTCGTACGAGCAGTACTTC.

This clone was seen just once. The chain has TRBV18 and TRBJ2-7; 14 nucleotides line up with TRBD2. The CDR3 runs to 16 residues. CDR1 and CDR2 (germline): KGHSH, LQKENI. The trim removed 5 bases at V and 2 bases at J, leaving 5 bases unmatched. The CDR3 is CASSGLAGGRTYEQYF. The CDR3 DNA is TGTGCCAGCTCAGGACTAGCGGGGGGACGAACCTACGAGCAGTACTTC. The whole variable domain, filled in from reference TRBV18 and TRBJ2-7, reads NAGVMQNPRHLVRRRGQEARLRCSPMKGHSHVYWYRQLPEEGLKFMVYLQKENIIDESGMPKERFSAEFPKEGPSILRIQQVVRGDSAAYFCASSGLAGGRTYEQYFGPGTRLTVT.

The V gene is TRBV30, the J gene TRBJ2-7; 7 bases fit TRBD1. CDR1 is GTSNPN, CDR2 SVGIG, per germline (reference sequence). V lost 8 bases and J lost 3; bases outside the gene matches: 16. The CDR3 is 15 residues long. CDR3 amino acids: CAADHLQGTLYEQYF. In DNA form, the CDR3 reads TGTGCCGCGGACCACCTACAGGGGACACTCTACGAGCAGTACTTC.

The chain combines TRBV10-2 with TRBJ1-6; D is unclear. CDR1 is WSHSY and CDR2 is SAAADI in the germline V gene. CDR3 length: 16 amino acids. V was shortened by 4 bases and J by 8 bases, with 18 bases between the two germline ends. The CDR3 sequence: CASSGEAPSGYSPLHF. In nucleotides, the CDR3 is TGCGCCAGCAGTGGGGAGGCCCCAAGCGGGTATTCACCCCTCCACTTT.

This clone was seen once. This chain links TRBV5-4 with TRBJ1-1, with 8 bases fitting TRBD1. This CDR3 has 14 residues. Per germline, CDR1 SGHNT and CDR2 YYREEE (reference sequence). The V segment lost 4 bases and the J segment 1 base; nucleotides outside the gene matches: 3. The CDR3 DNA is TGTGCCAGCAGCGGACAGGGATGGAACACTGAAGCTTTCTTT. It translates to CASSGQGWNTEAFF.

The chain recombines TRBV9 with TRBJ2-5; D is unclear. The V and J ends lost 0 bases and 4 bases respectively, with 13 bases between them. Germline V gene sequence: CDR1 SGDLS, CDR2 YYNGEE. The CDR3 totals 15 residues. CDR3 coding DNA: TGTGCCAGCAGCGTAGGTGCTACGGATCTAGAGACCCAGTACTTC. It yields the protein CASSVGATDLETQYF.

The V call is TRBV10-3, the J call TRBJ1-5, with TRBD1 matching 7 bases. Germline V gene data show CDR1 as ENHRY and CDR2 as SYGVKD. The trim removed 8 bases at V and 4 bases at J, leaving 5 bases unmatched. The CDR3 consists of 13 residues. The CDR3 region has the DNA TGTGCCATCTGGTCAGGGGGTAATCAGCCCCAGCATTTT. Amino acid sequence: CAIWSGGNQPQHF.

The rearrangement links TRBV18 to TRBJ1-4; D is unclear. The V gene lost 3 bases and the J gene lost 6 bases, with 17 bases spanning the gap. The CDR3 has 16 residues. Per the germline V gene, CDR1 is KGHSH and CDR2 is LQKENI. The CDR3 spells CASSPETDLRHEKLFF. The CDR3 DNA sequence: TGTGCCAGCTCACCGGAAACTGACCTAAGGCATGAAAAACTGTTTTTT.

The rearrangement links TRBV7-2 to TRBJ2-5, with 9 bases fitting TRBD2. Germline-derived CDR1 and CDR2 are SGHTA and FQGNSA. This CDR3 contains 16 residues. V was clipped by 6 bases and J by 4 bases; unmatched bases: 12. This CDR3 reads CASSFLAGLGSETQYF. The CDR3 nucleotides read TGTGCCAGCAGTTTCCTAGCGGGACTCGGATCAGAGACCCAGTACTTC. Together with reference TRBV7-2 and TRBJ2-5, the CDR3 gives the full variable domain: GAGVSQSPSNKVTEKGKDVELRCDPISGHTALYWYRQSLGQGLEFLIYFQGNSAPDKSGLPSDRFSAERTGGSVSTLTIQRTQQEDSAVYLCASSFLAGLGSETQYFGPGTRLLVL.

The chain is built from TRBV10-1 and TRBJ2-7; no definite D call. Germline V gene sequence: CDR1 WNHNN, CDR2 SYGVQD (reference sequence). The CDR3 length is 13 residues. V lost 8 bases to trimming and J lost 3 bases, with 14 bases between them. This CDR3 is CASERDTGYEQYF. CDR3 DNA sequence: TGCGCCAGCGAACGCGACACTGGCTACGAGCAGTACTTC.